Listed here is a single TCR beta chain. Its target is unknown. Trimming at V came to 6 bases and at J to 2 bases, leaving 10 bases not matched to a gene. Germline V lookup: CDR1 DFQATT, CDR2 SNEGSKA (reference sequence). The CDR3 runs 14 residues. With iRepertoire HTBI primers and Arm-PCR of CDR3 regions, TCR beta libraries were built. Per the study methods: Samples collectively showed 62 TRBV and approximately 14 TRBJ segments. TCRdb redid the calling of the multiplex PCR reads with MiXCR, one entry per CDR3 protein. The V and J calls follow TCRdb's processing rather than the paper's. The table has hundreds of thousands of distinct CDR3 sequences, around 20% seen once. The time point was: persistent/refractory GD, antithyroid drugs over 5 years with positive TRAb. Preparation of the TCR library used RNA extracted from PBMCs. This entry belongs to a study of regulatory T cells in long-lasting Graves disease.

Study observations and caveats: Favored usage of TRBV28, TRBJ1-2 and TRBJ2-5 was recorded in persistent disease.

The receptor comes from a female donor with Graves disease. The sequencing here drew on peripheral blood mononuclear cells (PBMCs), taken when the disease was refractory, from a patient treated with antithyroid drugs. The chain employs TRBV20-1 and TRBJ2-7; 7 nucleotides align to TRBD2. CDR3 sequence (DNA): TGCAGTGCCCAGTGGCGGGGGATGGCCTACGAGCAGTACTTC. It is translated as CSAQWRGMAYEQYF.